This is a list of T cell receptor beta chains from one sample in a study of long-term antiretroviral therapy in people with HIV. Profiled with immunoSEQ multiplex PCR; TCRdb holds only in-frame clones, not every one. The sample lists 30,000 to 40,000 clones; 94% were seen once. This specimen consisted of unsorted PBMCs, obtained approximately 5 years after starting antiretroviral therapy. The receptors come from a woman between 50 and 59 years old with HIV. Each CDR3 is given with its conserved first and last residue.

V	J	CDR3
TRBV10-3	TRBJ2-2	CAVTRDDTGELFF
TRBV4-1	TRBJ2-3	CASSQDKGMVTDTQYF
TRBV27	TRBJ2-3	CASSFWDRAADTQYF
TRBV14	TRBJ2-3	CASSPPTSGDLDTQYF
TRBV4-1	TRBJ2-5	CASSQGRGSGGQETQYF
TRBV9	TRBJ2-1	CASSVAENHNEQFF
TRBV30	TRBJ2-1	CAWTTATVLNEQFF
TRBV15	TRBJ1-1	CATSRESAAEAFF
TRBV2	TRBJ1-2	CATGGPGQGALDGYTF
TRBV7-2	TRBJ1-2	CASSSGTHYGYTF
TRBV11-2	TRBJ1-1	CASSLTRGTPKAFF
TRBV9	TRBJ1-2	CASSVDPRTNYGYTF
TRBV7-9	TRBJ1-5	CASSQSGEAQPQHF
TRBV4-3	TRBJ2-4	CASSQDISSGGAKAKNIQYF
TRBV5-1	TRBJ2-5	CASSLGSGLAETQYF
TRBV5-1	TRBJ1-1	CASSDREYTEAFF
TRBV11-2	TRBJ1-1	CASSLDVPNTEAFF
TRBV4-2	TRBJ2-5	CASSQAQQETQYF
TRBV11-2	TRBJ2-2	CASSFYDGTGELFF
TRBV19	TRBJ1-1	CASSPRGGFSEAFF
TRBV5-1	TRBJ2-3	CASSPGGTSGNTDTQYF
TRBV9	TRBJ2-3	CASSVVGLTDTQYF
TRBV2	TRBJ2-2	CASSGTSGALGGELFF
TRBV6-6	TRBJ1-3	CAGGGSSGNTIYF
TRBV6-5	TRBJ1-1	CASSYAGGRTEAFF
TRBV6-7	TRBJ2-3	CASSKTLAGGPTDTQYF
TRBV5-4	TRBJ2-7	CASSPSGSSLHEQYF
TRBV2	TRBJ2-3	CASSSQERRTDTQYF
TRBV7-9	TRBJ1-2	CASSFRMPGYTF
TRBV7-2	TRBJ2-7	CASSLVGTDPYEQYF
TRBV6-1	TRBJ1-1	CASSEARTPGFGAFF
TRBV6-1	TRBJ1-6	CASSAPTVGQGNSPLHF
TRBV5-4	TRBJ1-1	CASSLVTGREAFF
TRBV7-2	TRBJ1-6	CASSVTRAGGAQSASLHF
TRBV2	TRBJ2-2	CASTESAGANTGELFF
TRBV11-2	TRBJ2-3	CASSLALPSTDTQYF
TRBV4-3	TRBJ1-4	CASSLGTGAEKLFF
TRBV6-6	TRBJ2-7	CASSLIAREQYF
TRBV5-1	TRBJ2-7	CASSPERGPYEQYF
TRBV5-4	TRBJ2-5	CASSLGIRETQYF
TRBV10-3	TRBJ1-1	CAIKGESDTEAFF
TRBV18	TRBJ1-1	CASSPGRDTEAFF
TRBV6-5	TRBJ1-2	CASSYRRGGYTF
TRBV2	TRBJ1-1	CASTNQVAGTEAFF
TRBV5-1	TRBJ2-7	CASRQQATRSYEQYF
TRBV2	TRBJ2-5	CASSERGDTRGETQYF
TRBV5-1	TRBJ2-1	CASSLKGQRVDNEQFF